The clone carrying this T cell receptor (beta chain) was counted ten times or more. PBMCs were sourced from roughly 10 ml fresh peripheral blood. This sample is part of a study of T cells in Graves' hyperthyroidism and ophthalmopathy. The TCR beta CDR3 regions underwent amplification using RNA transcripts as the source. The TCR CDR3 first-round RT-PCR relied on the HTBI primer set. From the multiplex PCR reads, TCRdb called clonotypes with MiXCR, one entry per CDR3 protein. The sample contains 300,000 to 500,000 distinct CDR3 sequences, more than 12% of which appear only once. This CDR3 has 16 residues. J lost 7 bases, V lost 3 bases, and 10 bases had no gene match. The germline gives CDR1 KGHDR, CDR2 SFDVKD.

V usage is TRBV24-1 and J usage is TRBJ2-1; 8 bases are a match to TRBD2. Source material: blood. The TCR comes from a woman in her twenties or thirties with Graves' hyperthyroidism. In DNA form, the CDR3 reads TGTGCCACCAGTGATACACGGGAGGGTTTCGGGAATGAGCAGTTCTTC. Encoded protein: CATSDTREGFGNEQFF.